One sample yielded the 14 T cell receptor beta chains listed below, sequenced in a study of naive and memory T cell subsets. Alpha and beta constant region primers primed reverse transcription for blood and skin samples. TCRdb re-analysed the 5' RACE reads in MiXCR, keeping a single row per CDR3 protein. The sample holds more than 20,000 distinct CDR3 sequences, under 30% seen once. RNA was extracted from roughly 2.6 ml of whole blood of healthy adults. These receptors all stem from a female donor in good health.

This clonotype was observed a handful of times. This chain connects TRBV5-5 to TRBJ2-3, with TRBD1 matching 7 bases. Trimming removed 4 bases from V and 1 base from J; junction bases left unmatched: 6. The germline gives CDR1 SGHKS, CDR2 YYEKEE (reference sequence). The CDR3 consists of 15 residues. Here the CDR3 DNA reads TGTGCCAGCAGCCTCGACAGGGACCGCACAGATACGCAGTATTTT. Its protein is CASSLDRDRTDTQYF.

The chain carries TRBV20-1 and TRBJ1-5, with D possibly TRBD1 on 5 matching bases. Germline loops: CDR1 DFQATT, CDR2 SNEGSKA (reference sequence). V was cut by 3 bases and J by 0 bases, with 12 bases left in between. This CDR3 spans 15 amino acids. Here the CDR3 reads CSASQGGTSNQPQHF. The DNA for the CDR3 is TGCAGTGCTAGCCAGGGAGGTACTAGCAATCAGCCCCAGCATTTT.

By sample fraction, this clonotype is medium-sized. The chain couples TRBV10-1 to TRBJ2-1, with 10 positions matching TRBD2. The CDR3 totals 16 residues. Trimming took 10 bases from V and 2 from J; bases not matched to a gene: 11. Germline loops: CDR1 WNHNN, CDR2 SYGVQD (reference sequence). The CDR3 loop reads CAILTSGFSAYNEQFF. The CDR3 coding sequence is TGCGCCATCCTGACTAGCGGGTTCTCTGCCTACAATGAGCAGTTCTTC.

This clonotype was seen ten or more times. V is TRBV20-1 and J is TRBJ2-3; 11 nucleotides match TRBD2. Germline V gene sequence: CDR1 DFQATT, CDR2 SNEGSKA (reference sequence). The CDR3 sequence is 16 residues long. Losses at the gene ends were 6 bases for V and 6 bases for J; bases not matched to a gene: 14. The CDR3 loop reads CSATIAGGRVGDTQYF. The CDR3 region has the DNA TGCAGTGCCACCATAGCGGGGGGGCGGGTAGGCGATACGCAGTATTTT.

This clonotype is judged medium-sized. The V gene is TRBV6-2 or TRBV6-3, the J gene TRBJ1-1, with TRBD1 matching 7 bases. This CDR3 spans 16 amino acids. Germline CDR1 MNHEY, CDR2 SVGEGT. The V segment lost 6 bases and the J segment 4 bases; nucleotides outside the gene matches: 14. In DNA, the CDR3 is TGTGCCAGCAGACACCCCGGCCAGGGGGTCGGCACTGAAGCTTTCTTT. Translation gives CASRHPGQGVGTEAFF.

This clonotype was found many times. This chain uses TRBV20-1 with TRBJ2-1; 10 bases are shared with TRBD2. The germline CDR1 and CDR2 sequences are DFQATT and SNEGSKA (reference sequence). The CDR3 contains 16 residues. With 6 bases clipped from V and 3 bases from J, the junction kept 11 bases outside the gene matches. CDR3 in amino acids: CSASGLAEGIYNEQFF. The DNA of the CDR3 is TGCAGTGCCTCCGGACTAGCGGAGGGGATCTACAATGAGCAGTTCTTC.

This clonotype has a handful of counts. This chain uses TRBV29-1 with TRBJ2-3; D may be TRBD1 (5 bases). The germline V and J ends were trimmed by 6 bases and 3 bases, with 13 bases remaining between them. The CDR3 totals 13 residues. Germline-derived CDR1 and CDR2 are SQVTM and ANQGSEA. CDR3 loop: CSVGHRLTDTQYF. In DNA form, the CDR3 reads TGCAGCGTGGGGCACAGGTTAACAGATACGCAGTATTTT.

The V and J genes are TRBV6-4 and TRBJ1-2; D is possibly TRBD1 (6 bases). CDR3 length: 16 amino acids. CDR1 and CDR2 from the germline V gene are MRHNA and SNTAGT. V lost 6 bases and J lost 7, with 24 bases in between. The CDR3 coding sequence is TGTGCCAGCAGCAAAGGGGCGGGGGGCTCTCTCGGTGGCTACACCTTC. This sequence encodes CASSKGAGGSLGGYTF.

The gene calls are TRBV20-1 and TRBJ1-5; D not certain. The CDR3 is made up of 13 amino acids. The germline gives CDR1 DFQATT, CDR2 SNEGSKA (reference sequence). V dropped 4 bases and J dropped 4 bases, with 11 bases sitting between them. For the CDR3, the DNA is TGCAGTGCTAAGAGGGTCGGGAATCAGCCCCAGCATTTT. Translating it yields CSAKRVGNQPQHF.

This sequence joins TRBV6-5 and TRBJ1-1; D is unclear. Germline-derived CDR1 and CDR2 are MNHEY and SVGAGI. The CDR3 contains 14 residues. Trimming stripped 2 bases from V and 1 base from J, with 8 bases between. The CDR3 loop is CASSYAQRNTEAFF. The CDR3 DNA follows: TGTGCCAGCAGTTACGCACAGAGGAACACTGAAGCTTTCTTT.

The CDR3 is CASSELAGDTGELFF. As DNA, the CDR3 is TGTGCCAGCAGTGAGTTGGCAGGGGACACCGGGGAGCTGTTTTTT. This chain joins TRBV6-1 and TRBJ2-2, with D perhaps matching TRBD1 (6 bases). V shed 3 bases and J shed 3 bases, with 11 bases lying between them. This CDR3 contains 15 residues. Germline CDR1 is MNHNS and CDR2 is SASEGT.

The chain combines TRBV20-1 with TRBJ1-1, with TRBD1 matching over 8 bases. The germline gives CDR1 DFQATT, CDR2 SNEGSKA (reference sequence). The CDR3 runs 17 residues. V trimming: 3 bases; J trimming: 1 base; junction bases outside the gene matches: 13. The CDR3 DNA reads as TGCAGTGCTAGCTTCTGGGATGGGACAGGAGGGAACACTGAAGCTTTCTTT. Amino acid sequence: CSASFWDGTGGNTEAFF.

This clonotype was recorded many times. The V call is TRBV2, the J call TRBJ2-7; 8 bases fit TRBD1. V lost 6 bases and J lost 2; bases outside the gene matches: 6. The germline gives CDR1 SNHLY, CDR2 FYNNEI. CDR3 length equals 14 residues. CDR3 nucleotide sequence: TGTGCCAGCAGAAACCGGGACAGGACCTACGAGCAGTACTTC. Its protein product is CASRNRDRTYEQYF.

This clonotype is categorized as medium-sized. The rearrangement links TRBV10-1 to TRBJ1-1; 7 bases map to TRBD1. This CDR3 is 14 amino acids long. Germline V gene data show CDR1 as WNHNN and CDR2 as SYGVQD (reference sequence). Trimming removed 1 base from V and 3 bases from J; junction bases left unmatched: 2. The CDR3 spells CASSEFRGDTEAFF. In DNA form, the CDR3 reads TGCGCCAGCAGTGAGTTCAGGGGGGACACTGAAGCTTTCTTT.